One sample yielded the 26 T cell receptor beta chains listed below, sequenced in a study of spatial heterogeneity in lung cancer. Time point given: sample taken at primary tumor resection. TCRdb re-analysed the 5' RACE reads in MiXCR, keeping a single row per CDR3 protein. Of 35,000 to 45,000 distinct CDR3 sequences in the sample, 5% to 5.5% are singletons; the top ten hold roughly 27%. The input for sequencing was PBMCs, taken at surgery. The receptor source for this set is a female donor with early-stage non-small cell lung cancer.

This clonotype has a count of ten or more. CDR3 nucleotides: TGCAGTGCTAGAGATTTGGGCGGGACGGGTAATGAAAAACTGTTTTTT. Translated, it gives CSARDLGGTGNEKLFF. V gene TRBV20-1 combines with J gene TRBJ1-4; perhaps TRBD1 as D (5 bases). Germline V CDR1 and CDR2: DFQATT, SNEGSKA (reference sequence). The CDR3 totals 16 residues. Trimming pared 0 bases from V and 4 bases from J, leaving 15 bases between.

Ten or more counts support this clonotype. This rearrangement joins TRBV19 to TRBJ2-2; D remains ambiguous. The CDR3 has 12 residues. Germline CDR1 is LNHDA and CDR2 is SQIVND (reference sequence). The V end lost 6 bases, the J end lost 5 bases, and 7 bases lay between the germline ends. The CDR3 here is CASRIKTGELFF. The CDR3 DNA reads TGTGCCAGTAGGATTAAGACCGGGGAGCTGTTTTTT.

This clonotype was found many times. V usage is TRBV7-9 and J usage is TRBJ2-1; 11 positions match TRBD2. Trimming took 5 bases from V and 6 from J; bases not matched to a gene: 12. The germline V gene encodes CDR1 SEHNR and CDR2 FQNEAQ (reference sequence). The CDR3 is made up of 17 amino acids. DNA for the CDR3: TGTGCCAGCAGCCCCCGGGGTAGCGGGGGGGCAAGCAATGAGCAGTTCTTC. It codes for CASSPRGSGGASNEQFF.

The V and J genes are TRBV6-4 and TRBJ2-5; possibly TRBD2 for D (5 bases). This CDR3 has 13 residues. The germline CDR1 and CDR2 sequences are MRHNA and SNTAGT. V was shortened by 2 bases and J by 7 bases, with 11 bases between the two germline ends. CDR3 bases: TGTGCCAGCAGTGACAGCCCCGAGGGGACCCAGTACTTC. Its translation is CASSDSPEGTQYF.

This clonotype showed up just a few times. V gene TRBV6-2 or TRBV6-3 combines with J gene TRBJ2-3; 8 bases are shared with TRBD1. V lost 7 bases, J lost 4 bases, and 13 bases stayed unmatched. CDR3 length: 16 amino acids. Germline values: CDR1 MNHEY, CDR2 SVGEGT. In nucleotides, the CDR3 is TGTGCCAGCACCCACGCGGGGACACAGGGGGCAGATACGCAGTATTTT. The encoded protein is CASTHAGTQGADTQYF.

CDR3 in amino acids: CASSLDAGRLLNTEAFF. The CDR3 bases are TGTGCCAGCAGCTTGGATGCAGGGAGGCTCCTAAACACTGAAGCTTTCTTT. The chain carries TRBV5-4 and TRBJ1-1; tentatively, D is TRBD1 (5 bases). Germline V gene data show CDR1 as SGHNT and CDR2 as YYREEE (reference sequence). The CDR3 totals 17 residues. V lost 0 bases and J lost 2, with 17 bases in between.

This clonotype was seen ten or more times. J is TRBJ1-5 and V is TRBV15, with 9 bases identical to TRBD1. CDR1 is LNHNV and CDR2 is YYDKDF in the germline V gene (reference sequence). The CDR3 sequence is 17 residues long. J lost 5 bases, V lost 4 bases, and 12 bases had no gene match. CDR3 protein: CATSKSNRGPLDQPQHF. The CDR3, as DNA: TGTGCCACCAGCAAATCGAACAGGGGGCCTTTAGATCAGCCCCAGCATTTT. The whole variable domain, remainder taken from reference TRBV15 and TRBJ1-5, is DAMVIQNPRYQVTQFGKPVTLSCSQTLNHNVMYWYQQKSSQAPKLLFHYYDKDFNNEADTPDNFQSRRPNTSFCFLDIRSPGLGDTAMYLCATSKSNRGPLDQPQHFGDGTRLSIL.

This clonotype was recorded a few times. The chain is built from TRBV6-5 and TRBJ2-2; 7 nucleotides align to TRBD1. This CDR3 contains 15 residues. J lost 1 base, V lost 10 bases, and 9 bases had no gene match. Looked up from germline, CDR1 is MNHEY and CDR2 is SVGAGI. For the CDR3, the DNA is TGTGCCACCCGTTCCGGACAGGTGAACACCGGGGAGCTGTTTTTT. Its translation is CATRSGQVNTGELFF.

This clonotype was recorded a few times. The chain combines TRBV7-3 with TRBJ2-3; 14 nucleotides line up with TRBD2. The CDR3 contains 16 residues. Trimming at V came to 5 bases and at J to 6 bases, leaving 7 bases not matched to a gene. The V gene's germline CDR1 is SGHTA and CDR2 FQGTGA. DNA for the CDR3: TGTGCCAGCAGCCCGGGACTAGCGGGGGCCGGGGATACGCAGTATTTT. Translated: CASSPGLAGAGDTQYF.

Many counts were recorded for this clonotype. V is TRBV28 and J is TRBJ1-6; no clear D gene. The CDR3 loop spans 13 amino acids. The V and J ends lost 8 bases and 7 bases respectively, with 12 bases between them. Germline V gives CDR1 MDHEN, CDR2 SYDVKM. CDR3: CASSIGGNSPLHF. The CDR3 DNA is TGTGCCAGCTCTATAGGCGGCAATTCACCCCTCCACTTT.

As for this clonotype: Compared with germline, one end of the junction differs, possibly owing to a read error. The V call is TRBV6-2 or TRBV6-3, the J call TRBJ1-2; TRBD1 aligns across 8 bases. Germline V gene sequence: CDR1 MNHEY, CDR2 SVGEGT. The CDR3 sequence is 13 residues long. CDR3 protein: CASSYRGQGASGF. In DNA, the CDR3 is TGTGCCAGCAGTTACCGAGGACAGGGCGCTAGTGGCTTC.

The CDR3 here is CASSVVPSGRTDTQYF. The DNA of the CDR3 is TGTGCCAGCAGCGTAGTGCCTAGCGGCCGCACAGATACGCAGTATTTT. V gene TRBV9 combines with J gene TRBJ2-3; TRBD2 aligns across 7 bases. Trimming cost V 0 bases and J 1 base; bases outside gene matches: 5. In germline, CDR1 is SGDLS, CDR2 YYNGEE. CDR3 length: 16 residues.

This clonotype came up a few times. The J gene is TRBJ1-2, the V gene TRBV30; 8 nucleotides match TRBD1. This CDR3 is built from 13 residues. The J segment lost 9 bases and the V segment lost 2 bases, leaving 8 bases of the junction unmatched. Germline V gives CDR1 GTSNPN, CDR2 SVGIG (reference sequence). The CDR3 sequence is CAWSTGQGSSYTF. The CDR3 DNA sequence: TGTGCCTGGAGTACCGGACAGGGAAGTAGCTACACCTTC.

This clonotype was seen repeatedly, ten times or more. The J gene is TRBJ2-7, the V gene TRBV3-1; D is uncertain. The V end lost 3 bases, the J end lost 2 bases, and 11 bases lay between the germline ends. The V gene's germline CDR1 is LGHDT and CDR2 YNNKEL (reference sequence). This CDR3 has 14 residues. The CDR3 spells CASSHGQAPYEQYF. DNA of the CDR3: TGTGCCAGCAGCCATGGCCAGGCCCCCTACGAGCAGTACTTC.

V gene TRBV19 combines with J gene TRBJ1-5; TRBD1 matches 7 bases. The CDR3 is 14 amino acids. The V gene's germline CDR1 is LNHDA and CDR2 SQIVND (reference sequence). With V trimmed by 2 bases and J by 5 bases, 3 bases remained unmatched. CDR3: CASSIQGGHQPQHF. The CDR3 DNA reads TGTGCCAGTAGTATACAGGGGGGCCATCAGCCCCAGCATTTT.

This clonotype came up many times. V and J are TRBV7-2 and TRBJ2-7, with 11 bases identical to TRBD2. The ends lost 5 bases at V and 7 bases at J; junction bases unmatched: 10. The CDR3 is 15 amino acids. CDR1 is SGHTA and CDR2 is FQGNSA in the germline V gene. Written as DNA, the CDR3 is TGTGCCAGCAGCCTTAGCGGGGGGGCCCCGAGGGAGCAGTACTTC. It translates to CASSLSGGAPREQYF. The whole variable domain, filled in from reference TRBV7-2 and TRBJ2-7, reads GAGVSQSPSNKVTEKGKDVELRCDPISGHTALYWYRQSLGQGLEFLIYFQGNSAPDKSGLPSDRFSAERTGGSVSTLTIQRTQQEDSAVYLCASSLSGGAPREQYFGPGTRLTVT.

This clonotype was counted ten times or more. This chain connects TRBV12-3 or TRBV12-4 to TRBJ1-5; a possible D gene is TRBD1 (5 bases). Between the trimmed V and J ends, which lost 6 bases and 6 bases, there was a span of 21 bases. CDR3 size: 16 residues. In nucleotides, the CDR3 is TGTGCCAGCAGCACCCATACAGGCTCCCGGCGTCAGCCCCAGCATTTT. Translating it yields CASSTHTGSRRQPQHF.

This clonotype was seen repeatedly, ten times or more. V usage is TRBV10-3 and J usage is TRBJ2-5, with TRBD2 matching 15 bases. V was clipped by 8 bases and J by 5 bases; unmatched bases: 3. The CDR3 has 14 amino acids. Germline loops: CDR1 ENHRY, CDR2 SYGVKD. The CDR3 coding sequence is TGTGCCATCGGGACTAGCGGGGGGCGGGAGACCCAGTACTTC. This translates into CAIGTSGGRETQYF.

The rearrangement uses TRBV4-1 and TRBJ2-7, with D possibly matching TRBD2 (6 bases). Germline V gene lookup returns CDR1 MGHRA and CDR2 YSYEKL. CDR3 size: 15 residues. Trimming took off 0 bases at V and 3 bases at J, with 12 bases between the two ends. The CDR3 spells CASSQDRGTGYEQYF. The CDR3 bases are TGCGCCAGCAGCCAAGACCGGGGGACCGGCTACGAGCAGTACTTC.

This clonotype was observed at least ten times. This sequence joins TRBV20-1 and TRBJ2-7; the D gene could be TRBD1 or TRBD2 (5 bases each). CDR1 and CDR2 (germline): DFQATT, SNEGSKA (reference sequence). Trimming shortened V by 7 bases and J by 7 bases, and 14 bases separated the two germline ends. The CDR3 sequence is 11 residues long. In DNA, the CDR3 is TGCAGTGGGTCCCCGGGACCAGAGCAGTACTTC. Its translation: CSGSPGPEQYF.

This clonotype was found many times. The chain has TRBV27 and TRBJ2-7; D remains ambiguous. CDR1 is MNHEY and CDR2 is SMNVEV in the germline V gene (reference sequence). The CDR3 loop spans 18 amino acids. V lost 4 bases, J lost 0 bases, and 22 bases lay in between. In DNA form, the CDR3 reads TGTGCCAGCAGTTCCTTACTGTTCGGCAGGCGAAGCTCCTACGAGCAGTACTTC. Its translation is CASSSLLFGRRSSYEQYF.

This clonotype showed up many times. The V and J genes are TRBV7-2 and TRBJ1-2; the D gene is possibly TRBD1 (6 bases). Germline assignment: CDR1 SGHTA and CDR2 FQGNSA. V was shortened by 6 bases and J by 5 bases, with 16 bases between the two germline ends. The CDR3 contains 14 residues. This CDR3 reads CASSRTVGNYGYTF. The CDR3 DNA reads TGTGCCAGCAGTCGGACAGTAGGGAATTATGGCTACACCTTC.

This clonotype has ten or more counts. This sequence joins TRBV14 and TRBJ2-2; D is perhaps TRBD2 (5 bases). Germline CDR1 and CDR2: SGHDN and FVKESK. The CDR3 runs to 16 residues. The ends were cut back, 2 bases at V and 5 bases at J, with 15 bases in the middle. CDR3 DNA: TGTGCCAGCAGCCAAAGTGTCCCTAGCCGTACCGGGGAGCTGTTTTTT. Translated, it gives CASSQSVPSRTGELFF.

The sample holds many counts of this clonotype. V is TRBV4-2 and J is TRBJ2-2, with TRBD2 matching over 11 bases. The germline gives CDR1 LGHNA, CDR2 YNFKEQ. The CDR3 has 19 amino acids. V dropped 3 bases and J dropped 6; count of bases not matched to a gene: 15. CDR3 in DNA: TGTGCCAGCAGCCATACGCCGAGACTAGCGGGGCCCAAGGCCGGGGAGCTGTTTTTT. Translated, it gives CASSHTPRLAGPKAGELFF.

This sequence joins TRBV6-5 and TRBJ1-4; 9 nucleotides match TRBD1. This CDR3 spans 15 amino acids. In germline, CDR1 is MNHEY, CDR2 SVGAGI. V trimming: 5 bases; J trimming: 7 bases; junction bases outside the gene matches: 8. The CDR3 DNA is TGTGCCAGCAGTCACAACAGGGGGCGGCGTGAAAAACTGTTTTTT. It codes for CASSHNRGRREKLFF.

This clonotype was seen ten or more times. V gene TRBV10-1 combines with J gene TRBJ2-3; a possible D gene is TRBD2 (6 bases). Germline CDR1 reads WNHNN; CDR2 reads SYGVQD (reference sequence). Trimming removed 5 bases at V and 6 bases at J, with 18 bases between. The CDR3 totals 15 residues. The CDR3 reads CASSPGPDAGDTQYF. The CDR3 DNA reads TGCGCCAGCAGTCCTGGCCCGGACGCGGGGGATACGCAGTATTTT.